These 16 T cell receptor beta chains were all obtained from the same sample, sequenced in a study of CD8+ T cells in alopecia areata. Sequencing templates came from extracted RNA that was reverse transcribed into cDNA. The repertoire was sequenced with immunoSEQ multiplex PCR; TCRdb's copy has only in-frame clones and lacks some. The sample includes over 150,000 clones, roughly three fifths of them seen just once. Sample: CD8+ T cells sorted from blood. These receptors originate from a human donor in good health.

As regards this clone: A much larger clonotype is one base distant, so this may be a read error. The chain uses TRBV7-3 and TRBJ1-1; no definite D call. CDR3 length: 13 amino acids. Trimming removed 2 bases at V and 1 base at J, with 5 bases between. Germline lookup yields CDR1 SGHTA and CDR2 FQGTGA. CDR3 nucleotide sequence: TGTGCCAGCAGCTTAGCACAGAACACTGAAGCTTTCTTT. Protein sequence: CASSLAQNTEAFF.

The chain joins TRBV6-1 to TRBJ2-7; perhaps TRBD2 as D (6 bases). Deletions cut 4 bases from V and 12 bases from J, with 10 bases between. Looked up from germline, CDR1 is MNHNS and CDR2 is SASEGT. The CDR3 extends over 10 amino acids. The CDR3: CASSAGEVYF. The CDR3 DNA sequence: TGTGCCAGCAGTGCCGGGGAGGTGTACTTC.

This clone was found a few times. The V and J genes are TRBV20-1 and TRBJ2-3; the D is unclear. Germline CDR1 and CDR2: DFQATT and SNEGSKA (reference sequence). This CDR3 spans 10 amino acids. V was pared by 0 bases and J by 15 bases, with 10 bases between. The CDR3 nucleotides read TGCAGTGCTAGAGATTCCTTTACTTATTTT. Residues: CSARDSFTYF.

The J gene is TRBJ1-1, the V gene TRBV11-2, with unresolved D. V shed 5 bases and J shed 2 bases, with 12 bases lying between them. In germline, CDR1 is SGHAT, CDR2 FQNNGV. CDR3 size: 14 residues. The CDR3 is CASSRVWFNTEAFF. CDR3 nucleotides: TGTGCCAGCAGCCGGGTCTGGTTCAACACTGAAGCTTTCTTT. The whole variable domain, remainder taken from reference TRBV11-2 and TRBJ1-1, is EAGVAQSPRYKIIEKRQSVAFWCNPISGHATLYWYQQILGQGPKLLIQFQNNGVVDDSQLPKDRFSAERLKGVDSTLKIQPAKLEDSAVYLCASSRVWFNTEAFFGQGTRLTVV.

A few counts support this clone. This chain joins TRBV7-8 and TRBJ1-1; 7 bases align to TRBD1. V shed 3 bases and J 6 bases; nucleotides not matched to a gene: 1. The germline V gene has CDR1 SGHVS and CDR2 FQNEAQ. This CDR3 contains 12 residues. CDR3 nucleotides: TGTGCCAGCAGCTTCGGACAGGCTGAAGCTTTCTTT. Translation: CASSFGQAEAFF. The entire variable domain, with the rest obtained from reference TRBV7-8 and TRBJ1-1, is as follows: GAGVSQSPRYKVAKRGQDVALRCDPISGHVSLFWYQQALGQGPEFLTYFQNEAQLDKSGLPSDRFFAERPEGSVSTLKIQRTQQEDSAVYLCASSFGQAEAFFGQGTRLTVV.

J is TRBJ2-3 and V is TRBV7-9; TRBD1 might be the D (5 bases). The germline CDR1 and CDR2 sequences are SEHNR and FQNEAQ (reference sequence). The CDR3 has 17 residues. Trimming left V 4 bases short and J 0 bases short, with 17 bases between. The CDR3, as DNA: TGTGCCAGCAGCTCCCTGCGGACAACTTCTAGCACAGATACGCAGTATTTT. It codes for CASSSLRTTSSTDTQYF.

The genes are TRBV29-1 and TRBJ1-2; TRBD1 matches at 7 bases. The V gene end was trimmed by 5 bases and the J gene end by 6 bases; junction bases not matched to a gene: 9. This CDR3 spans 13 amino acids. Germline values: CDR1 SQVTM, CDR2 ANQGSEA. The CDR3 region is CSVILQGLNGYTF. In DNA form, the CDR3 reads TGCAGCGTTATCTTACAGGGGTTGAATGGCTACACCTTC.

The V and J genes are TRBV4-1 and TRBJ1-2; 8 nucleotides match TRBD1. J lost 1 base, V lost 7 bases, and 5 bases had no gene match. This CDR3 is 14 amino acids long. The germline V gene has CDR1 MGHRA and CDR2 YSYEKL. The DNA of the CDR3 is TGCGCCAGCACCCCCGGACAGGGTAACTATGGCTACACCTTC. This gives the protein CASTPGQGNYGYTF.

The J gene is TRBJ2-3, the V gene TRBV29-1; TRBD1 matches 8 bases. In germline, CDR1 is SQVTM, CDR2 ANQGSEA. The trim removed 5 bases at V and 5 bases at J, leaving 3 bases unmatched. The length of the CDR3 is 12 residues. For the CDR3, the DNA is TGCAGCGTTTACAGGGGGAGAGATACGCAGTATTTT. This gives the protein CSVYRGRDTQYF.

In this sample, this clone turned up many times. The chain links TRBV19 to TRBJ1-4, with D uncertain. The V end was cut by 6 bases, the J end by 1 base, with 9 bases between. The length of the CDR3 is 14 residues. Germline V gene sequence: CDR1 LNHDA, CDR2 SQIVND (reference sequence). The CDR3 DNA is TGTGCCAGTAGCGGAATCGGAACTAATGAAAAACTGTTTTTT. This codes for CASSGIGTNEKLFF.

The V and J genes are TRBV5-6 and TRBJ2-7; 7 bases agree with TRBD1. This CDR3 has 14 residues. V was clipped by 4 bases and J by 3 bases; unmatched bases: 7. In germline, CDR1 is SGHDT, CDR2 YYEEEE. The CDR3 nucleotides are TGTGCCAGCAGCCCACGGGACAGTTTCTACGAGCAGTACTTC. Translating gives CASSPRDSFYEQYF.

For this clone: Other nucleotide sequences in the sample specify the same CDR3. This chain links TRBV29-1 with TRBJ1-1; D unresolved. Germline V gene sequence: CDR1 SQVTM, CDR2 ANQGSEA. V was trimmed by 6 bases and J by 1 base, leaving 9 bases between them. CDR3 length: 12 amino acids. The CDR3 sequence is CSVESGNTEAFF. As DNA, the CDR3 is TGCAGCGTCGAATCCGGGAACACTGAAGCTTTCTTT.

The chain is built from TRBV25-1 and TRBJ1-1, with unresolved D. Deletions cut 1 base from V and 3 bases from J, with 9 bases between. Germline-derived CDR1 and CDR2 are MGHDK and SYGVNS. This CDR3 spans 14 amino acids. For the CDR3, the DNA is TGTGCCAGCAGTGAATTGGGGTCAGACACTGAAGCTTTCTTT. Amino acids: CASSELGSDTEAFF. Variable domain in full (rest from reference TRBV25-1 and TRBJ1-1): EADIYQTPRYLVIGTGKKITLECSQTMGHDKMYWYQQDPGMELHLIHYSYGVNSTEKGDLSSESTVSRIRTEHFPLTLESARPSHTSQYLCASSELGSDTEAFFGQGTRLTVV.

The chain combines TRBV7-9 with TRBJ2-5; 9 positions match TRBD1. CDR1 and CDR2 (germline): SEHNR, FQNEAQ (reference sequence). J was trimmed by 3 bases and V by 5 bases; bases with no gene match: 10. CDR3 length equals 16 residues. The CDR3 nucleotides read TGTGCCAGCAGCCGGTCCCGGGACAGGGAGAAAGAGACCCAGTACTTC. This codes for CASSRSRDREKETQYF.

This clone was seen a handful of times. The rearrangement joins TRBV27 to TRBJ1-6, with D hard to call. Germline loops: CDR1 MNHEY, CDR2 SMNVEV (reference sequence). V lost 3 bases and J lost 6, with 9 bases in between. CDR3 length: 14 amino acids. The CDR3 loop is CASSFGPPNSPLHF. The CDR3 DNA is TGTGCCAGCAGTTTTGGTCCGCCTAATTCACCCCTCCACTTT.

The rearrangement links TRBV2 to TRBJ1-2; D gene uncertain. CDR3 size: 12 residues. The germline V and J ends were trimmed by 6 bases and 4 bases, with 9 bases remaining between them. Per germline, CDR1 SNHLY and CDR2 FYNNEI. As DNA, the CDR3 is TGTGCCAGCAGGGATACAGCCTATGGCTACACCTTC. Protein: CASRDTAYGYTF. Looking up the rest from reference TRBV2 and TRBJ1-2 gives the full variable domain: EPEVTQTPSHQVTQMGQEVILRCVPISNHLYFYWYRQILGQKVEFLVSFYNNEISEKSEIFDDQFSVERPDGSNFTLKIRSTKLEDSAMYFCASRDTAYGYTFGSGTRLTVV.